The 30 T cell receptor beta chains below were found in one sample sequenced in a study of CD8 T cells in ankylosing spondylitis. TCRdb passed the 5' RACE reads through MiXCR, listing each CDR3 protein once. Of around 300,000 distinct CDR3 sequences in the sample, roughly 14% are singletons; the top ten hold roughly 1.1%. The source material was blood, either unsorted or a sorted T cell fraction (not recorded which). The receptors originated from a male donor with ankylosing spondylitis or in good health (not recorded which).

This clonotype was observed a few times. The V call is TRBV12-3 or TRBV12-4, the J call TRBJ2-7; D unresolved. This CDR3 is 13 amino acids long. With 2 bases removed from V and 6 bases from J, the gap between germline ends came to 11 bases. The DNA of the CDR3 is TGTGCCAGCAGTTTAAGGGCAGGATCCGAGCAGTACTTC. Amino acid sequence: CASSLRAGSEQYF.

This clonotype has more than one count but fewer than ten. The CDR3 nucleotides read TGTGCCAGCAGCGCCCTAGGGGGAACTGAAGCTTTCTTT. Protein product: CASSALGGTEAFF. V gene TRBV7-9 combines with J gene TRBJ1-1; the D gene is possibly TRBD1 (6 bases). The CDR3 is 13 amino acids. Germline CDR1 is SEHNR and CDR2 is FQNEAQ (reference sequence). V was pared by 5 bases and J by 5 bases, with 12 bases between.

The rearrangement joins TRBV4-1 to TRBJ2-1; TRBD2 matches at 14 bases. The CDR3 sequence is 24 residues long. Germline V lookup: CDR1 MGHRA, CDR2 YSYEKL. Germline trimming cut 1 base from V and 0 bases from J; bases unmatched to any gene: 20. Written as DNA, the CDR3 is TGCGCCAGCAGCCAAGGCCCGAGGCCGACCTGGGGACTAGCGGGGGCTCGCTCCTACAATGAGCAGTTCTTC. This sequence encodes CASSQGPRPTWGLAGARSYNEQFF.

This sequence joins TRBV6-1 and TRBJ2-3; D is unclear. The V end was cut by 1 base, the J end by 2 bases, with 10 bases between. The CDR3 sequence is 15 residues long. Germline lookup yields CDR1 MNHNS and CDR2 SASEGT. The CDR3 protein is CASSEGLFPTDTQYF. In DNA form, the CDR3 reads TGTGCCAGCAGTGAAGGACTCTTCCCCACAGATACGCAGTATTTT.

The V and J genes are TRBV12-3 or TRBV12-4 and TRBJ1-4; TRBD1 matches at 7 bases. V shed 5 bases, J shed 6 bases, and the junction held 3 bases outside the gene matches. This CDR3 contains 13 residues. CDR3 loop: CASSRTGDEKLFF. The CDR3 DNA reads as TGTGCCAGCAGTCGAACAGGGGATGAAAAACTGTTTTTT.

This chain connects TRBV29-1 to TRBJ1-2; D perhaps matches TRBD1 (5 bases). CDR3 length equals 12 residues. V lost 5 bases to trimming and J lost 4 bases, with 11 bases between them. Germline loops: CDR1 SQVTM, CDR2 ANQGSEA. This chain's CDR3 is CSVQTGGYGYTF. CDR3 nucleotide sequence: TGCAGCGTTCAGACTGGGGGCTATGGCTACACCTTC.

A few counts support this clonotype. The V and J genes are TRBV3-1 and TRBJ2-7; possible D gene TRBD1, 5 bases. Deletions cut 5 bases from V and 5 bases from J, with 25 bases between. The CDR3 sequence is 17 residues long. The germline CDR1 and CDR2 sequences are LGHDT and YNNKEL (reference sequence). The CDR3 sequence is CASSELGRAESLDEQYF. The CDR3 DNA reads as TGTGCCAGCAGCGAGTTGGGCAGGGCTGAATCTCTGGACGAGCAGTACTTC.

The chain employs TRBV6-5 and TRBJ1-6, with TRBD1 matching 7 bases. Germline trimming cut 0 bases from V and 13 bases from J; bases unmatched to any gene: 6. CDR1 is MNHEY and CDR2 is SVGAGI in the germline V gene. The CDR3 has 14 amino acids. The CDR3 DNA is TGTGCCAGCAGTTACTCTAGGGGGCAGGGGCCCCTCCACTTT. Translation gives CASSYSRGQGPLHF.

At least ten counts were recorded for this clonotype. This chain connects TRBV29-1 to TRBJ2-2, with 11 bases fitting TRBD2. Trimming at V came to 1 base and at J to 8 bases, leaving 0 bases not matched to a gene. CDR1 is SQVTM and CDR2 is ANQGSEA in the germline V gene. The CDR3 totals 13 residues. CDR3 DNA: TGCAGCGTTGAAGGACTAGCGGGAGGGGAGCTGTTTTTT. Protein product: CSVEGLAGGELFF.

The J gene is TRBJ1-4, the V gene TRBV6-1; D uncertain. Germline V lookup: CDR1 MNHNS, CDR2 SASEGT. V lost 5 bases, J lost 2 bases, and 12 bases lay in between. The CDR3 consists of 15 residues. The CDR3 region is CASSKSFATNEKLFF. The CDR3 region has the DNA TGTGCCAGCAGTAAAAGTTTCGCGACTAATGAAAAACTGTTTTTT.

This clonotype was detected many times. The CDR3 DNA sequence: TGTGCCATCAGTGCGCAGGGGTCGGATACGCAGTATTTT. As protein: CAISAQGSDTQYF. The chain has TRBV10-3 and TRBJ2-3; possible D gene TRBD1, 6 bases. CDR1 and CDR2 (germline): ENHRY, SYGVKD. CDR3 length: 13 residues. Deletions cut 4 bases from V and 6 bases from J, with 11 bases between.

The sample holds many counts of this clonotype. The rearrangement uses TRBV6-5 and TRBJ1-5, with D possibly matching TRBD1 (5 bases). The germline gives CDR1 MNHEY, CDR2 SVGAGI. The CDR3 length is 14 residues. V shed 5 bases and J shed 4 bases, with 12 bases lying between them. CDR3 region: CASSTRDGNQPQHF. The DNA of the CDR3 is TGTGCCAGCAGTACTAGGGACGGGAATCAGCCCCAGCATTTT.

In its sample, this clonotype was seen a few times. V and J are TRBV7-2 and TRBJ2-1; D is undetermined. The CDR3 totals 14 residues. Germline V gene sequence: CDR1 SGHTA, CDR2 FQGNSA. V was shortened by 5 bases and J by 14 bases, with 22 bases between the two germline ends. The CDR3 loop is CASSHPRLAKVEFF. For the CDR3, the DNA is TGTGCCAGCAGCCACCCCAGACTGGCCAAAGTGGAGTTCTTC.

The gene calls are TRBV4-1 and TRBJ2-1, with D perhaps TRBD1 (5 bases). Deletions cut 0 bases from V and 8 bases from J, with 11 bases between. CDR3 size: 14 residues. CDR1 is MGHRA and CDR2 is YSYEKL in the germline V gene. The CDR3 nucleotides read TGCGCCAGCAGCCAAGATGGATTCAGGGATGAGCAGTTCTTC. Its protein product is CASSQDGFRDEQFF.

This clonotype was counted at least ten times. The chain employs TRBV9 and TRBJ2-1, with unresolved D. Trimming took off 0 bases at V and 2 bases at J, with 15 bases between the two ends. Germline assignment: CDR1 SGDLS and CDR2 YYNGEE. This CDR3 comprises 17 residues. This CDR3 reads CASSVESAEGPYNEQFF. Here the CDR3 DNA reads TGTGCCAGCAGCGTAGAGAGCGCTGAAGGGCCCTACAATGAGCAGTTCTTC.

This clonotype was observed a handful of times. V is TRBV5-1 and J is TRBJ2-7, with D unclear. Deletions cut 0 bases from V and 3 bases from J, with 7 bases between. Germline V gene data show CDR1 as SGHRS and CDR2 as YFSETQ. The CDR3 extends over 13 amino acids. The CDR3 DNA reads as TGCGCCAGCAGCTTGGCCGACGGCTACGAGCAGTACTTC. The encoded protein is CASSLADGYEQYF.

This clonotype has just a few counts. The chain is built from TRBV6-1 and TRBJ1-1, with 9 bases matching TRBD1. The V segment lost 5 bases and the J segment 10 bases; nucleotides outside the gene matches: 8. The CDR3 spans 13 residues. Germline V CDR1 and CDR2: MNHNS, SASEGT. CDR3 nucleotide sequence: TGTGCCAGCAGTCGTACAGGGGGCCTGGGAGCTTTCTTT. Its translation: CASSRTGGLGAFF.

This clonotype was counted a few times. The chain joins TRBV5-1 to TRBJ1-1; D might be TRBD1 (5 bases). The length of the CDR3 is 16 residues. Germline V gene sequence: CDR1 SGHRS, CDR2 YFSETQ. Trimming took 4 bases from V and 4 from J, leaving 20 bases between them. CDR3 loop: CASSPGSGSPRTEAFF. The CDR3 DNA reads TGCGCCAGCAGCCCAGGATCAGGGTCTCCCCGCACTGAAGCTTTCTTT.

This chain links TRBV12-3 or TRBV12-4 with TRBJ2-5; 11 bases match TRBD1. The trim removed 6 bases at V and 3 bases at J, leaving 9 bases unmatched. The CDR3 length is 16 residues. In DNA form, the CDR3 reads TGTGCCAGCAGCCCCGGGACAGGGGGATTGGAAGAGACCCAGTACTTC. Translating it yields CASSPGTGGLEETQYF.

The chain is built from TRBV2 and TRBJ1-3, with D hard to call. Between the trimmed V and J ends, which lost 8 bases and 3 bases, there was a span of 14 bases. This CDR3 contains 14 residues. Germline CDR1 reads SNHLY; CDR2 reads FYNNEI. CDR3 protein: CASSWDPDGNTIYF. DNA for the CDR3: TGTGCCAGCTCCTGGGATCCCGATGGAAACACCATATATTTT.

CDR3 in DNA: TGTGCCAGCAGCCCCTCTGCCCACAGGGAGACCCAGTACTTC. Protein product: CASSPSAHRETQYF. This rearrangement joins TRBV6-1 to TRBJ2-5; D perhaps matches TRBD1 (5 bases). V shed 6 bases and J shed 5 bases, with 16 bases lying between them. The CDR3 spans 14 residues. CDR1 and CDR2 (germline): MNHNS, SASEGT.

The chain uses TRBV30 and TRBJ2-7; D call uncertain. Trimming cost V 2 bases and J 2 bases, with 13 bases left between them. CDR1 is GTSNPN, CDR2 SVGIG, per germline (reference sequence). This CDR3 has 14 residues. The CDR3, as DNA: TGTGCCTGGAGTTCTAGGGATGGGACCTACGAGCAGTACTTC. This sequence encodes CAWSSRDGTYEQYF.

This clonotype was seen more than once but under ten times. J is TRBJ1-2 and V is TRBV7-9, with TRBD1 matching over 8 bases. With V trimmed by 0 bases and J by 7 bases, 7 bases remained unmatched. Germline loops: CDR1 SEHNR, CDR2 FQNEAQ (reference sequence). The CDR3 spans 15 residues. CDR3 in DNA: TGTGCCAGCAGCTTAGCGATGGACAGGGTGTCTGGCTACACCTTC. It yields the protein CASSLAMDRVSGYTF.

The CDR3 region has the DNA TGTGCCATCAGTGATGCTAGCGGTACCCGATCCTACGAGCAGTACTTC. This gives the protein CAISDASGTRSYEQYF. The chain joins TRBV10-3 to TRBJ2-7; TRBD2 matches 7 bases. The trim removed 3 bases at V and 1 base at J, leaving 9 bases unmatched. The CDR3 length is 16 residues. Germline loops: CDR1 ENHRY, CDR2 SYGVKD.

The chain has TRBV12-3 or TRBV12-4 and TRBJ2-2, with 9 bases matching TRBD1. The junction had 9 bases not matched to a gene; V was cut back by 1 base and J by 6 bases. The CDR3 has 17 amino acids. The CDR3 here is CASSLGGGTGRAGELFF. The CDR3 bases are TGTGCCAGCAGTTTAGGAGGCGGGACAGGGAGGGCCGGGGAGCTGTTTTTT.

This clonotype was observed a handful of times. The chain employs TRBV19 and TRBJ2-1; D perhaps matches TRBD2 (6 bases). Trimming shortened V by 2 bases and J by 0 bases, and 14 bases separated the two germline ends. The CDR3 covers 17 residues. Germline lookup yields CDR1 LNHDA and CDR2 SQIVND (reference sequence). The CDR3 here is CASSIFGTGSSYNEQFF. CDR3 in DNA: TGTGCCAGTAGTATATTCGGGACTGGAAGCTCCTACAATGAGCAGTTCTTC.

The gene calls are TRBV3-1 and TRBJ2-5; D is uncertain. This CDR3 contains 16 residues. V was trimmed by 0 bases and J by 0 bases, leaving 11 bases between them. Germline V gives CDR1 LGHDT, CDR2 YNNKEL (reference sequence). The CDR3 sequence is CASSQEERTYQETQYF. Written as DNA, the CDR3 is TGTGCCAGCAGCCAAGAAGAACGTACGTACCAAGAGACCCAGTACTTC.

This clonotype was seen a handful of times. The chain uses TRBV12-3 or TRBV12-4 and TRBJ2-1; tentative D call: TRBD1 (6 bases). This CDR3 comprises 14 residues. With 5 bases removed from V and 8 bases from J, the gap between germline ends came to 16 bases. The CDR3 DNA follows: TGTGCCAGCAGTACCCCCCGTGGGGGCGATGAGCAGTTCTTC. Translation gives CASSTPRGGDEQFF.

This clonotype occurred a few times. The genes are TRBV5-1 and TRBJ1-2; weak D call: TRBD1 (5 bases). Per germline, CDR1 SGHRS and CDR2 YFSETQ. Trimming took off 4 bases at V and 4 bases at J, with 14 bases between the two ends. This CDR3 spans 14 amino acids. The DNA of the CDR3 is TGCGCCAGCAGCCCGGCGACAGACTTCTATGGCTACACCTTC. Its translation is CASSPATDFYGYTF. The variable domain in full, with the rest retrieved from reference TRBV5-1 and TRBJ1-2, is KAGVTQTPRYLIKTRGQQVTLSCSPISGHRSVSWYQQTPGQGLQFLFEYFSETQRNKGNFPGRFSGRQFSNSRSEMNVSTLELGDSALYLCASSPATDFYGYTFGSGTRLTVV.

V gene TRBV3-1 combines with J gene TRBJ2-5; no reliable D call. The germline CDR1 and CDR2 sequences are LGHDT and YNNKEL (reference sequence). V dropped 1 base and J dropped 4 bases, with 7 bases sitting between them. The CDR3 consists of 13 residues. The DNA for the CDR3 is TGTGCCAGCAGCCAAGGCCGCGGAGAGACCCAGTACTTC. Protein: CASSQGRGETQYF.